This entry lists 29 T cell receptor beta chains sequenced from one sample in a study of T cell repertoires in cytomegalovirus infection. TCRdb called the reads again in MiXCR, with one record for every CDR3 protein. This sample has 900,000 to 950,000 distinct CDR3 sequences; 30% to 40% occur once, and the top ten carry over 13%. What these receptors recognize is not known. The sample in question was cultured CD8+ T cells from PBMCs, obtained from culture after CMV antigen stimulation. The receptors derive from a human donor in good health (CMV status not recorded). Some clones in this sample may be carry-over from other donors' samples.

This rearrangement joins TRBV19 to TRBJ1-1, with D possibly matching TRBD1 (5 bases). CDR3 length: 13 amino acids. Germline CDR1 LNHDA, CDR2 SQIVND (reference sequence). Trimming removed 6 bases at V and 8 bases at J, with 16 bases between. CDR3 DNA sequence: TGTGCCAGTAGCTCGCTTGGGGGGGGAGAAGCTTTCTTT. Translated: CASSSLGGGEAFF.

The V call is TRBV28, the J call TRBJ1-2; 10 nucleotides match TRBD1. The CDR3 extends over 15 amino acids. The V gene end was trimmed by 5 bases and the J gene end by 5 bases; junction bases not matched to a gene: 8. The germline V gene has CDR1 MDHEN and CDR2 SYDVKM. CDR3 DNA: TGTGCCAGCAGTCCTCCGACAGGGGGCCCGTATGGCTACACCTTC. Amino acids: CASSPPTGGPYGYTF.

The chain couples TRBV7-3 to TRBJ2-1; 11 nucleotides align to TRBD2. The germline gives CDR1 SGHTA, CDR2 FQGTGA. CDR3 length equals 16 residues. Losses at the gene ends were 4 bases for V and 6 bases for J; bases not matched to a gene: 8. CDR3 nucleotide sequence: TGTGCCAGCAGCTCGACGGTAGCGGGGGGGTTCAATGAGCAGTTCTTC. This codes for CASSSTVAGGFNEQFF.

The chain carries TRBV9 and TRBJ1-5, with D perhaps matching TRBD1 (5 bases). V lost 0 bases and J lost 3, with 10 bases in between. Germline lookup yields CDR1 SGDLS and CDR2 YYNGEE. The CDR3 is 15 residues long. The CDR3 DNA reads TGTGCCAGCAGCGTAGGGGGGAGCCCCAATCAGCCCCAGCATTTT. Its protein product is CASSVGGSPNQPQHF.

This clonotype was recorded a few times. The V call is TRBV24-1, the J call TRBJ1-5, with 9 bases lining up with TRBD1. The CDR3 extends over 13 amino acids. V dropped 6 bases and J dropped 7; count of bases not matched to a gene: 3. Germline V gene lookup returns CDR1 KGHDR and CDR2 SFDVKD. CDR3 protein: CATSTGGIQPQHF. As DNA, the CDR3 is TGTGCCACCAGTACAGGGGGCATCCAGCCCCAGCATTTT.

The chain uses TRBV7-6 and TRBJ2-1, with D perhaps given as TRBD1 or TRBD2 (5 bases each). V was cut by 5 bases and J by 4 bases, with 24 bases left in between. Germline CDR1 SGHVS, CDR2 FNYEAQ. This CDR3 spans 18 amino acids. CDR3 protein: CASSHFIGQGGLYNEQFF. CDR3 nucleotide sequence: TGTGCCAGCAGCCACTTTATAGGCCAGGGCGGGCTATACAATGAGCAGTTCTTC. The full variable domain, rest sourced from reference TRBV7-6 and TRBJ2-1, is GAGVSQSPRYKVTKRGQDVALRCDPISGHVSLYWYRQALGQGPEFLTYFNYEAQQDKSGLPNDRFSAERPEGSISTLTIQRTEQRDSAMYRCASSHFIGQGGLYNEQFFGPGTRLTVL.

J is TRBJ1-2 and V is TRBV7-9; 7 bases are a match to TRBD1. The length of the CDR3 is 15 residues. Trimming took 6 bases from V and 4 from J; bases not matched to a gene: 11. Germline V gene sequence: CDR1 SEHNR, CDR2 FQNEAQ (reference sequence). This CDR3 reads CASSDRQGGVYGYTF. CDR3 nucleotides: TGTGCCAGCAGTGATCGACAGGGAGGGGTCTATGGCTACACCTTC. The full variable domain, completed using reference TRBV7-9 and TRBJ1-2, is DTGVSQNPRHKITKRGQNVTFRCDPISEHNRLYWYRQTLGQGPEFLTYFQNEAQLEKSRLLSDRFSAERPKGSFSTLEIQRTEQGDSAMYLCASSDRQGGVYGYTFGSGTRLTVV.

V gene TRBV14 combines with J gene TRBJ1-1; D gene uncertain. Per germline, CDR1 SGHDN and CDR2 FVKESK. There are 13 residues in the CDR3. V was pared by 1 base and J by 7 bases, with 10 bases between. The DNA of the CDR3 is TGTGCCAGCAGCCAAGGGAAGGGAGGTGAAGCTTTCTTT. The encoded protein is CASSQGKGGEAFF.

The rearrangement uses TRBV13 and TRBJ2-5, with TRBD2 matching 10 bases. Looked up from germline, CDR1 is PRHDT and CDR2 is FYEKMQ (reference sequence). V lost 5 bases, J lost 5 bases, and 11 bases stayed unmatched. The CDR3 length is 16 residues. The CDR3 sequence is CASSGTSGGARETQYF. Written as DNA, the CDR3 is TGTGCCAGCAGCGGCACGAGCGGGGGGGCCCGCGAGACCCAGTACTTC.

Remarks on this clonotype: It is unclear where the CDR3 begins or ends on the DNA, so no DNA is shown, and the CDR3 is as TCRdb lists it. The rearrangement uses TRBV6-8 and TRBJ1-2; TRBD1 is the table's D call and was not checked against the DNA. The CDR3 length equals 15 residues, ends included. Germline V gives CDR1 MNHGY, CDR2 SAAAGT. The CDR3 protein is CASSSSPREKKGYTF.

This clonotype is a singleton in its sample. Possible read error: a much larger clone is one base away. CDR3 DNA sequence: TGTGCCAGCAGCTTAGTCGAGAGCGATTGGGATGAGCAGTTCTTC. Protein sequence: CASSLVESDWDEQFF. The rearrangement links TRBV7-6 to TRBJ2-1; D gene unclear. Trimming removed 1 base at V and 8 bases at J, with 15 bases between. CDR1 is SGHVS, CDR2 FNYEAQ, per germline. The CDR3 loop spans 15 amino acids.

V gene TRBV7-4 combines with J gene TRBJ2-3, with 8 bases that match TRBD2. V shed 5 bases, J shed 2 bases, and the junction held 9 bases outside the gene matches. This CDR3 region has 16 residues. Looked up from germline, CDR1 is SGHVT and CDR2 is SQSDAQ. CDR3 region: CASSPAGTRSTDTQYF. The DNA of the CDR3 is TGTGCCAGCAGCCCGGCGGGGACTAGGTCCACAGATACGCAGTATTTT.

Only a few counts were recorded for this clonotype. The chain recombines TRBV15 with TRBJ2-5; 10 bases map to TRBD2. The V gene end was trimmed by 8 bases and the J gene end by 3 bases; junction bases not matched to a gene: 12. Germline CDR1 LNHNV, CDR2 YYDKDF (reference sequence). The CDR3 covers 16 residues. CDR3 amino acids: CATQARTSGDEETQYF. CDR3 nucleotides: TGTGCCACCCAGGCCCGAACTAGCGGGGATGAAGAGACCCAGTACTTC.

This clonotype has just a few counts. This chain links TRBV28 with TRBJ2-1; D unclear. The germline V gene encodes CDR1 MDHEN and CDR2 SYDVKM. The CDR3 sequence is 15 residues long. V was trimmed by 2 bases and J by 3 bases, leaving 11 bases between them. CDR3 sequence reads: CASSLTAPYYNEQFF. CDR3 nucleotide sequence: TGTGCCAGCAGTTTAACGGCACCCTACTACAATGAGCAGTTCTTC.

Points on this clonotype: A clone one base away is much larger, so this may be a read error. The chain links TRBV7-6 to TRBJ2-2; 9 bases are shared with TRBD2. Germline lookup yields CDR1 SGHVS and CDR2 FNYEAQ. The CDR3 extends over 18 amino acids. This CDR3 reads CVSSLRPERGENTGELFF. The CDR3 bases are TGTGTCAGCAGCTTACGTCCCGAGCGGGGGGAGAACACCGGGGAGCTGTTTTTT.

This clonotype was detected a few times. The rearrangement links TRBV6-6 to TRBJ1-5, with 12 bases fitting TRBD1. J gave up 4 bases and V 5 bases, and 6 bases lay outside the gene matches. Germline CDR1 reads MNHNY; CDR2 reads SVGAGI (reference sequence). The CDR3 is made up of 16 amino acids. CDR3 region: CASSGGQGAGNQPQHF. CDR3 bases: TGTGCCAGCAGTGGGGGACAGGGGGCAGGGAATCAGCCCCAGCATTTT.

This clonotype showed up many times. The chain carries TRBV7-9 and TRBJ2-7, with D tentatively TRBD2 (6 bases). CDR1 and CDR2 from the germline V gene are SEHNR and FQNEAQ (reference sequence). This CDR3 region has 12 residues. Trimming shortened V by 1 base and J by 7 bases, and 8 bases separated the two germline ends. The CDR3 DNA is TGTGCCAGCAGCTTAGGTGGGAGGGAGCAGTACGTC. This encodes CASSLGGREQYV.

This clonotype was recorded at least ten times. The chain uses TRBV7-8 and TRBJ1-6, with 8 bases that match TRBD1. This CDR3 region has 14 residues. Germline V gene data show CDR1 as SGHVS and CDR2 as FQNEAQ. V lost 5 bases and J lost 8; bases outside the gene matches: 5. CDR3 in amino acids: CASSPGGADSPLHF. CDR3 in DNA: TGTGCCAGCAGCCCAGGGGGCGCGGATTCACCCCTCCACTTT.

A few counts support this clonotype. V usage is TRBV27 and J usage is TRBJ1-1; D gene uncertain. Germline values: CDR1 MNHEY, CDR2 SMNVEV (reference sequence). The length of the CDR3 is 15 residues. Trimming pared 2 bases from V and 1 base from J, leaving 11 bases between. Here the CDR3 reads CASSLTGSGNTEAFF. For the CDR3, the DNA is TGTGCCAGCAGTTTAACGGGATCGGGGAACACTGAAGCTTTCTTT.

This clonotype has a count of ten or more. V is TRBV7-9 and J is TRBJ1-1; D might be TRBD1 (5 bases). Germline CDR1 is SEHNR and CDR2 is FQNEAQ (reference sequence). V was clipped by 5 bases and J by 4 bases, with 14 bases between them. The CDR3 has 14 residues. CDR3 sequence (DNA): TGTGCCAGCAGCCAAAGGACTCAGGGCACTGAAGCTTTCTTT. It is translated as CASSQRTQGTEAFF.

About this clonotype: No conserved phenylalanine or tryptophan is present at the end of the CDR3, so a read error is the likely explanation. CDR3 nucleotide sequence: TGTGCCAGCAGAGTAGGACAGGGGAACACTGAAGCTTTCTCT. Its translation is CASRVGQGNTEAFS. The chain joins TRBV12-3 or TRBV12-4 to TRBJ1-1; 8 bases are shared with TRBD1. The CDR3 has 14 residues. V lost 6 bases, J lost 1 base, and 4 bases stayed unmatched.

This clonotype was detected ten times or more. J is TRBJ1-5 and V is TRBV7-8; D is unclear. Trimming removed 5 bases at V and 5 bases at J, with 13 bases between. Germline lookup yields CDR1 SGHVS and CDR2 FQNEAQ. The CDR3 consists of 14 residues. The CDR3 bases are TGTGCCAGCAGCACGGACTACGCCTATCAGCCCCAGCATTTT. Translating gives CASSTDYAYQPQHF.

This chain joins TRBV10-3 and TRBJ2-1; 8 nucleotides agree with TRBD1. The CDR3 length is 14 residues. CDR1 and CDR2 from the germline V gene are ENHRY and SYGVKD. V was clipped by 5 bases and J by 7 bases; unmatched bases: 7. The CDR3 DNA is TGTGCCATCAGTCCGGGTCAGGGGGCTAATGAGCAGTTCTTC. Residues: CAISPGQGANEQFF.

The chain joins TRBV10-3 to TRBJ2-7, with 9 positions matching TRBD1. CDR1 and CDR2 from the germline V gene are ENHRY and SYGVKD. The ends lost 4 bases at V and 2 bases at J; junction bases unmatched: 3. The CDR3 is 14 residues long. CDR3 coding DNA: TGTGCCATCAGTGGGGGACAGGGTACCTACGAGCAGTACTTC. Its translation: CAISGGQGTYEQYF.

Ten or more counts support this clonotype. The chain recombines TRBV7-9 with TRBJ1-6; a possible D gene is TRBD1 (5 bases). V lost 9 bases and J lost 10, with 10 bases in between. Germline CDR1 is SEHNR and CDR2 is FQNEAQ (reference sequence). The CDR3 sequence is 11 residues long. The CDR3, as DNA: TGTGCCAGTGCGGGGGACTCACCCCTCCACTTT. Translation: CASAGDSPLHF.

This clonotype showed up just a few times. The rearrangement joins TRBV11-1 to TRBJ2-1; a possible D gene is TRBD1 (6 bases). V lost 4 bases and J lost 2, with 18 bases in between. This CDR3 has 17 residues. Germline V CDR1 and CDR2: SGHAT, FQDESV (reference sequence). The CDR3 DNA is TGTGCCAGCAGCTCCCCCCCAGCAGGGGACACCTACAATGAGCAGTTCTTC. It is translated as CASSSPPAGDTYNEQFF.

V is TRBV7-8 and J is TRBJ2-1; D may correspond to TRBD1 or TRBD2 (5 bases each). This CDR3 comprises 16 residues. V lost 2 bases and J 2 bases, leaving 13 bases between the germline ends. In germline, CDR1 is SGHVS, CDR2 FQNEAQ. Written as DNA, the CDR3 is TGTGCCAGCAGCTTAAGTTCGAGGGGTCCCTACAATGAGCAGTTCTTC. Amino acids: CASSLSSRGPYNEQFF.

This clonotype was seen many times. CDR3 residues: CASSSLRGGRETQYF. In DNA, the CDR3 is TGTGCCAGCAGCTCCTTACGGGGGGGCCGTGAGACCCAGTACTTC. The chain carries TRBV7-8 and TRBJ2-5; 8 nucleotides agree with TRBD2. Germline assignment: CDR1 SGHVS and CDR2 FQNEAQ. The CDR3 runs 15 residues. V was clipped by 4 bases and J by 5 bases; unmatched bases: 9.

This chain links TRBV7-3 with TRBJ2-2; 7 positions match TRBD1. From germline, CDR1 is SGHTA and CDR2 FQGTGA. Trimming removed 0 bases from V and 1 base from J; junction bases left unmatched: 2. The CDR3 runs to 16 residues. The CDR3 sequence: CASSLTGTENTGELFF. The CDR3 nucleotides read TGTGCCAGCAGCTTAACCGGGACAGAGAACACCGGGGAGCTGTTTTTT.